This T cell receptor (beta chain) is drawn from a study of blood T cell repertoires in COVID-19. Study as a whole: Nucleic acid was either cDNA or gDNA, and it came from T cells, B-cell-depleted T cells, or PBMCs.

This clone was detected a few times. In the source study's methods: Reference gene primer amplification in the assay estimated nucleated cell counts. Some clones are missing from TCRdb's copy, which holds only in-frame ones; the method was immunoSEQ multiplex PCR. For V, J and clone size, that table is used; D and trimming come from the DNA. The sample has around 130,000 clones, over 70% seen once. Sequencing was performed on peripheral blood. The clonotype was recovered from a man aged 60-69 years with active or convalescent COVID-19.

Written as DNA, the CDR3 is TGTGCCAGCAGCTTCCGCCCCGAAGAAACAGGTCACGAGCAGTACTTC. Protein: CASSFRPEETGHEQYF. The chain links TRBV7-2 to TRBJ2-7; perhaps TRBD1 as D (5 bases). Germline CDR1 is SGHTA and CDR2 is FQGNSA. The CDR3 runs 16 residues. The V end lost 3 bases, the J end lost 5 bases, and 20 bases lay between the germline ends.